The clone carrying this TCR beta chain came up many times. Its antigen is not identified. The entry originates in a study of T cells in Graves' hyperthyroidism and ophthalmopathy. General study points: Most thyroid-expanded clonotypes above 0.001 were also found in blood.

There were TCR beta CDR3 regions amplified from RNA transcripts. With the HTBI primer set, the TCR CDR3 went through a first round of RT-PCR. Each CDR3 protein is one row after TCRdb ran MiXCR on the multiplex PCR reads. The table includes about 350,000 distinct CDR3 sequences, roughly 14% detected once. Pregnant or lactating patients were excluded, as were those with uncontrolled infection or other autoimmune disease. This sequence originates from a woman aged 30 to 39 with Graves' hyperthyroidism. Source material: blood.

CDR3 coding DNA: TGTGCCAGCAGTAGTACAGGGGGCTTGGGTTGGACTAATGAAAAACTGTTTTTT. Translating gives CASSSTGGLGWTNEKLFF. The rearrangement joins TRBV12-3 or TRBV12-4 to TRBJ1-4; 9 positions agree with TRBD1. J gave up 2 bases and V 5 bases, and 12 bases lay outside the gene matches. This CDR3 has 18 residues.